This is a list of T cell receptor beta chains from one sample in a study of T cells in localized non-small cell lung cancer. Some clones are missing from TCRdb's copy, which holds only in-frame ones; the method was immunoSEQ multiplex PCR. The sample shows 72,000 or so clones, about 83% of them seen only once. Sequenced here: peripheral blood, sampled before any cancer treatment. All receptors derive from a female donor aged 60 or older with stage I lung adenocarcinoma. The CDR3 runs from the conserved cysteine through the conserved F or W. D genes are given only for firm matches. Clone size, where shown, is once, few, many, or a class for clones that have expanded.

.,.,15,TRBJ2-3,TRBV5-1,TGCGCCAGCAGCTCCAGGGGGGACAGCACAGATACGCAGTATTTT,CASSSRGDSTDTQYF
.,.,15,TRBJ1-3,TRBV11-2,TGTGCCAGCAGCTCCCTTACTAGGAGGAGAAACACCATATATTTT,CASSSLTRRRNTIYF
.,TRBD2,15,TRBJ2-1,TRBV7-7,TGTGCTAGCAGCTCGACTAGCGGGGGGGCCCATGAGCAGTTCTTC,CASSSTSGGAHEQFF
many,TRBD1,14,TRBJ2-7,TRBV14,TGTGCCAGCAGCCAAGTTTCTACAGGGGAAGAGCAGTACTTC,CASSQVSTGEEQYF
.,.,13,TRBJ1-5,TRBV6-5,TGTGCCAGCAGTGAGGGCTTCAATCAGCCCCAGCATTTT,CASSEGFNQPQHF
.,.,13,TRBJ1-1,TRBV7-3,TGTGCCAGCAGCTTAAAATGGGGTGCTGAAGCTTTCTTT,CASSLKWGAEAFF
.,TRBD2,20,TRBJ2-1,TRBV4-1,TGCGCCAGCAGCCTAGGGCGGGTGGGGATAGCGGGGCATACCTACAATGAGCAGTTCTTC,CASSLGRVGIAGHTYNEQFF
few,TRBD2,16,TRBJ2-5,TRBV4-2,TGTGCCAGCAGCCTCAGTCCGGGACTAGCGAGCGAGACCCAGTACTTC,CASSLSPGLASETQYF
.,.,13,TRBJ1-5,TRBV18,TGTGCCAGCTCACCCGGTCCGGATCAGCCCCAGCATTTT,CASSPGPDQPQHF
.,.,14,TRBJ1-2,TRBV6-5,TGTGCCAGCACGCGGGACGGCGCTGCCTATGGCTACACCTTC,CASTRDGAAYGYTF
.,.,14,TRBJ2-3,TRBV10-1,TGCGCCAGCAGAAGGGGGGTAGGGACAGATACGCAGTATTTT,CASRRGVGTDTQYF
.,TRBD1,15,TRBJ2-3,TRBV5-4,TGTGCCAGCAGCTTGAGAACAGGGGGCACAGATACGCAGTATTTT,CASSLRTGGTDTQYF
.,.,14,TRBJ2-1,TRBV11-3,TGTGCCAGCAGCTTAGGGGGCCCTGCTAATGAGCAGTTCTTC,CASSLGGPANEQFF
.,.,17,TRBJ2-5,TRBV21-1,TGTGCCAGCAGCAAAGTGACGTGGACAGGACATAAAGAGACCCAGTACTTC,CASSKVTWTGHKETQYF
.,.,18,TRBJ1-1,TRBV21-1,TGTGCCAATACGGGTCTCATTGTCCCCCCTGGCATGAACACTGAAGCTTTCTTT,CANTGLIVPPGMNTEAFF
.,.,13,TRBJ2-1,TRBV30,TGTGCCTGGGACACCAGGGGGGGCAATGAGCAGTTCTTC,CAWDTRGGNEQFF
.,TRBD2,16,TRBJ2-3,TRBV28,TGTGCCAGTTGGACCCGAGCGCGGGGGAGGGCAGATACGCAGTATTTT,CASWTRARGRADTQYF
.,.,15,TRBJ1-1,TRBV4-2,TGTGCCAGCAGCCGGGGCGCGATCACGAACACTGAAGCTTTCTTT,CASSRGAITNTEAFF
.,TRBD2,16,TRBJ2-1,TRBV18,TGTGCCAGCGACGGCGGGCTAGCGGGGGGGCGTAATGAGCAGTTCTTC,CASDGGLAGGRNEQFF
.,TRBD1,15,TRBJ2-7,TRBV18,TGTGCCAGCTCACCTAGACAGGGGTTCGATCCCGAGCAGTACTTC,CASSPRQGFDPEQYF
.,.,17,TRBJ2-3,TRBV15,TGTGCCACCAGCAAAACCGGGAAAGGTGTTGGGGCAGATACGCAGTATTTT,CATSKTGKGVGADTQYF
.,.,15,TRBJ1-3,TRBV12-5,TGTGCTAGTGGTTTGGGGGCAGGGACTGGAAACACCATATATTTT,CASGLGAGTGNTIYF
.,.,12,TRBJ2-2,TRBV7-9,TGTGCCAGCGAATTCGGAGGAGGGGAGCTGTTTTTT,CASEFGGGELFF
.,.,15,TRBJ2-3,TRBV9,TGTGCCAGCAGCGGAAGGGGGGGTCGATCAGATACGCAGTATTTT,CASSGRGGRSDTQYF
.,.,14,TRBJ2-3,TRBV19,TGTGCCAGTAGTCCTCAGGGCGACACAGATACGCAGTATTTT,CASSPQGDTDTQYF
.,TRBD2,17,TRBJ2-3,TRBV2,TGTGCCAGCAGTCCCTCTAGCGGGAGAAGAGTCACAGATACGCAGTATTTT,CASSPSSGRRVTDTQYF
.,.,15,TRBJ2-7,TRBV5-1,TGCGCCAGCAGCTCAAGGGCGGACGGTCCCTACGAGCAGTACTTC,CASSSRADGPYEQYF
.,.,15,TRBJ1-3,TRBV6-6,TGTGCCAACAGTTACTCGACAGTATCTGGAAACACCATATATTTT,CANSYSTVSGNTIYF
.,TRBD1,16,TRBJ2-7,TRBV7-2,TGTGCCAGCAGCGAGACAGGGGCGCGGCGCTCCTACGAGCAGTACTTC,CASSETGARRSYEQYF
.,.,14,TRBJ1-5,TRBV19,TGTGCCTGCGGAGGGGGGCATAGCAATCAGCCCCAGCATTTT,CACGGGHSNQPQHF
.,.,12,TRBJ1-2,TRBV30,TGTGCCTGGATAGGTGACAACCATGGCTACACCTTC,CAWIGDNHGYTF
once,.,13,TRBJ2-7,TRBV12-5,TGTGCTAGTCTCAGGACACCCCGGGACGAGCAGTACTTC,CASLRTPRDEQYF
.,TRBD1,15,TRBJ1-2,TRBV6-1,TGTGCCAGCACCGAGTACCTGGGACAGGACTATGGCTACACCTTC,CASTEYLGQDYGYTF
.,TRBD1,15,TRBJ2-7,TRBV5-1,TGCGCCAGCAGCTGGACGGGACAGGGGATTGGCGAGCAGTACTTC,CASSWTGQGIGEQYF
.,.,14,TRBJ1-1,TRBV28,TGTGCCAGCAGTTTACGGGTCATGAACACTGAAGCTTTCTTT,CASSLRVMNTEAFF
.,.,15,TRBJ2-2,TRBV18,TGTGCCAGCTCAGCCCAGATGTCGACCACCGGGGAGCTGTTTTTT,CASSAQMSTTGELFF
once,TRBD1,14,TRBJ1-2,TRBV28,TGTGCCAGCCGGGCAGGGGGCACTAACTATGGCTACACCTTC,CASRAGGTNYGYTF
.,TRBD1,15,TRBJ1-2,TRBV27,TGTGCCAGCAGCCACGACAGGGGGGGGAACTATGGCTACACCTTC,CASSHDRGGNYGYTF
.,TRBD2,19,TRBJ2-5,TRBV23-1,TGCGCCAGCAGTCAATCCCGACTAGCGCATGGTGGGGGGGGAGAGACCCAGTACTTC,CASSQSRLAHGGGGETQYF
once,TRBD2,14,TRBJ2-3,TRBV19,TGTGCCACCCACCCTCGGGGGGTGGCAGATACGCAGTATTTT,CATHPRGVADTQYF
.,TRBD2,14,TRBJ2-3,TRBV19,TGTGCCAGTAGTCCTAGCGGGACCACAGATACGCAGTATTTT,CASSPSGTTDTQYF
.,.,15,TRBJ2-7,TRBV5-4,TGTGCCAGCAGCGACGGGACTTCCAGTTCCTACGAGCAGTACTTC,CASSDGTSSSYEQYF
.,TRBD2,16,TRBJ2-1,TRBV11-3,TGTGCCAGCACCTCATTAGCGGGAGGGCCGCAAAATGAGCAGTTCTTC,CASTSLAGGPQNEQFF
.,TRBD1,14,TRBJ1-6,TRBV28,TGTGCCAGCACGCCCGGACAGGGGGGTTCACCCCTCCACTTT,CASTPGQGGSPLHF
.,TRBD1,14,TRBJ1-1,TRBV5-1,TGCGCCAGCAGGGCGTGGACAGGGAACACTGAAGCTTTCTTT,CASRAWTGNTEAFF
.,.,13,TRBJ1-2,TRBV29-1,TGCAGCGTTGGGCAGGGATCTATCGGTGGCTACACCTTC,CSVGQGSIGGYTF
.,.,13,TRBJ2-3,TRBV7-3,TGTGCCAGCAGCTTGTCTTCCACAGATACGCAGTATTTT,CASSLSSTDTQYF
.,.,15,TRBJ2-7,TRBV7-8,TGTGCCAGCAGCCCCGTCGGACAGAATAACTACGAGCAGTACTTC,CASSPVGQNNYEQYF
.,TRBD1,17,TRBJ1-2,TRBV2,TGTGCCCGACCGATTAACCCACCGGGACAGGGGGCGGCTGGCTACACCTTC,CARPINPPGQGAAGYTF
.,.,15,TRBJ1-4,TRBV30,TGTGCCTGGAGTGCAGCCATGCATGATGGTGAAAAACTGTTTTTT,CAWSAAMHDGEKLFF
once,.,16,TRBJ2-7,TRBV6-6,TGTGCCAGCAGTTCCAGTGGGCAGCTGAAGGGGAACGAGCAGTACTTC,CASSSSGQLKGNEQYF
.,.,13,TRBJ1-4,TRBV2,TGTGCCAGCAGTGGGGGGGTAGGAGAAAAACTGTTTTTT,CASSGGVGEKLFF
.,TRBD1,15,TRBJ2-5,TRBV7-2,TGTGCCAGCAGCTCCGGACAGGGGGCCAAAGAGACCCAGTACTTC,CASSSGQGAKETQYF
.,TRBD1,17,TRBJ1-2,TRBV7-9,TGTGCCAGCAGCCCGCCCCCGGGACAGGGCCCCAACTATGGCTACACCTTC,CASSPPPGQGPNYGYTF
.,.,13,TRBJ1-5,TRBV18,TGTGCCAGCTCACCCACAGGGAATCAGCCCCAGCATTTT,CASSPTGNQPQHF